Included here is one T cell receptor beta chain sequence, with context. Clones were read by immunoSEQ multiplex PCR, and TCRdb kept only the in-frame ones, dropping some. This sample has some 300,000 clones; 90% occur once, and the top ten carry about 4%. The sample comes from a study of blood T cell repertoires in COVID-19. V lost 4 bases, J lost 3 bases, and 6 bases lay in between. The CDR3 extends over 12 amino acids. CDR1 and CDR2 (germline): SQVTM, ANQGSEA. Sequenced: PBMCs or T cells enriched from blood (not recorded which). This receptor was obtained from a woman in her 30s who had been exposed to COVID-19. The chain uses TRBV29-1 and TRBJ1-4; maybe TRBD1 (6 bases). CDR3 in amino acids: CSVAGANEKLFF. The CDR3 DNA is TGCAGCGTTGCAGGGGCTAATGAAAAACTGTTTTTT.